The entry below gives a single T cell receptor (beta chain) sequence along with its context. As yet, its antigen is unknown. The CDR3 contains 14 residues. The germline V gene has CDR1 MDHEN and CDR2 SYDVKM. The V and J ends lost 8 bases and 0 bases, in that order; junction bases with no gene match: 4. The data originate from a study of beta chain features in type 1 diabetes. Notes on the study in general: Compared to healthy donors, patients appeared to have naive, central memory and Treg TCRB repertoires that were more alike. Shortening of TCRB CDR3s, moderate but significant, appeared in all four CD4+ subsets of Type 1 diabetes patients.

Isolated RNA was reverse transcribed in full, so expressed TCRB transcripts were sequenced. Libraries were prepared by immunoSEQ multiplex PCR; TCRdb keeps only in-frame clonotypes and omits some of them. The sample carries about 390,000 clones, roughly a tenth recorded once. The receptor's source is a man under 40 with type 1 diabetes. The genes are TRBV28 and TRBJ2-3; the match to TRBD1 covers 8 bases. The sequenced sample was central memory CD4+ T cells from blood. For the CDR3, the DNA is TGTGCCAGCCTTAGGACAGGGAGCACAGATACGCAGTATTTT. It yields the protein CASLRTGSTDTQYF.